This note documents a single T cell receptor beta chain sequence. Its antigen remains unknown. The data stem from a study of shared clonotypes between healthy human individuals. Terminally differentiated effector memory CD45RA+ cells were excluded by CCR7 positive selection of CD45RO-negative cells. Libraries were prepared by immunoSEQ multiplex PCR; TCRdb keeps only in-frame clonotypes and omits some of them. This table has some 2,000,000 clones, 85% to 95% appearing once. Study-level findings and limits: Read depth was anticipated to influence clonotype sharing among donors. Blood alone was sampled, and tissue repertoires likely differ. Memory subsets generally showed lower estimated richness than naive subsets.

The J segment lost 2 bases and the V segment lost 6 bases, leaving 9 bases of the junction unmatched. Germline loops: CDR1 SGHVS, CDR2 FQNEAQ. There are 15 residues in the CDR3. The chain links TRBV7-8 to TRBJ2-7; the match to TRBD2 covers 8 bases. The TCR originated in a man aged 18 to 35 in good health. The specimen sequenced was naive CD8+ T cells sorted from blood. CDR3 bases: TGTGCCAGCAGACTGAGCGGGGGCAAGGCCTACGAGCAGTACTTC. Its protein product is CASRLSGGKAYEQYF.